Each of the 5 T cell receptor beta chains below was sequenced from the same sample in a study of blood T cells in healthy people across ages. Next came a second PCR, run for about 6 to 12 cycles, which used a sample-barcoded 5' primer along with a J-beta primer mix. TCRdb ran MiXCR on the 5' RACE reads and lists one entry per CDR3 protein. The data show approximately 400,000 distinct CDR3 sequences, roughly half seen once. The material sequenced was blood. These TCRs come from a man aged 55 to 70 in good health.

The rearrangement links TRBV27 to TRBJ2-7; D gene ambiguous. Germline values: CDR1 MNHEY, CDR2 SMNVEV (reference sequence). This CDR3 comprises 13 residues. The V end lost 8 bases, the J end lost 0 bases, and 11 bases lay between the germline ends. Here the CDR3 DNA reads TGTGCCAGCTCCACGCACCTCTCCTACGAGCAGTACTTC. Translated: CASSTHLSYEQYF.

This clonotype was observed a few times. This sequence may be a read error, since a much larger clone differs from it by one base. The chain recombines TRBV5-6 with TRBJ2-7; D might be TRBD1 (6 bases). Germline CDR1 and CDR2: SGHDT and YYEEEE. V lost 4 bases and J lost 2, with 13 bases in between. The CDR3 is 14 amino acids. The CDR3 spells CASSAEQGTYEQYF. CDR3 nucleotide sequence: TGTGCCAGCAGCGCCGAACAGGGCACCTACGAGCAGTACTTC.

A note on this clonotype: This may come from a read error, since a much larger clone is one base off. The chain carries TRBV9 and TRBJ1-6, with D possibly being TRBD1 (5 bases). Germline V gene data show CDR1 as SGDLS and CDR2 as YYNGEE. CDR3 length: 14 amino acids. CDR3 in DNA: TGTGCCAGCGGCGTAGGAAGGGGAGCCTCACCCCTCCACTTT. Its translation: CASGVGRGASPLHF.

The table lists this clonotype with a few counts. This sequence joins TRBV20-1 and TRBJ1-6; 12 bases are shared with TRBD1. Germline-derived CDR1 and CDR2 are DFQATT and SNEGSKA (reference sequence). The CDR3 is 18 residues long. V was pared by 1 base and J by 1 base, with 5 bases of the junction left unmatched. CDR3 protein: CSARAPGQGASYNSPLHF. The DNA for the CDR3 is TGCAGTGCTAGAGCTCCGGGACAGGGGGCTTCCTATAATTCACCCCTCCACTTT.

This clonotype was counted between two and nine times. DNA for the CDR3: TGTGCCAGTAGCCCGGACGGCAGCTCTTACAATGAGCAGTTCTTC. Translation: CASSPDGSSYNEQFF. The gene calls are TRBV27 and TRBJ2-1; no clear D. The CDR3 is 15 amino acids. Trimming cost V 9 bases and J 4 bases, with 19 bases left between them. The germline CDR1 and CDR2 sequences are MNHEY and SMNVEV (reference sequence).